These T cell receptor beta chains were read from a single sample in a study of CD8+CD57+ T cells in acquired aplastic anemia. TCRdb redid the calling of the reads with MiXCR, one entry per CDR3 protein. The sample holds around 170,000 distinct CDR3 sequences, around 47% seen once. The source material was sorted CD4+, CD8+, or CD8+CD57+ T cells (not recorded which) from PBMCs. The receptors come from a human donor with aplastic anemia. Each CDR3 is given with its conserved first and last residue.

TRBV19 | CASSIDGRRGIGEAFF
TRBV7-9 | CASSSPSEYEQFF
TRBV7-9 | CATMDGPRYQETQYF
TRBV6-1 | CASTRGDSYEQYF
TRBV7-8 | CASSHGTGKNYGYTF
TRBV7-3 | CASSDGRLGGTDTQYF
TRBV10-3 | CASGQMGRGDSPLHF
TRBV4-1 | CASQETGTNSPLHF
TRBV24-1 | CATSDLTGADEQFF
TRBV2 | CASSALPVDYGYTF
TRBV19 | CASGQGNYSPLHF
TRBV24-1 | CATSDPRTGGNEQFF
TRBV3-1 | CASSGRDRGPSYGYTF
TRBV4-2 | CASSQEGGGLAEQYF
TRBV29-1 | CSVEEGRGDYGYTF
TRBV20-1 | CSARDHQIDYGYTF
TRBV2 | CASSEIAENTGELFF
TRBV2 | CASSEGSNTEAFF
TRBV29-1 | CSVEGGSEKLFF
TRBV30 | CAGRLSIGTGELFF
TRBV19 | CASRRQVNTEAFF
TRBV20-1 | CSASPASGETDTQYF
TRBV7-6 | CASSLDAGGTGSPLHF
TRBV10-3 | CAINQGSNQPQHF
TRBV20-1 | CSASGGAYSYGYTF
TRBV7-8 | CASSTRDRSSYNEQFF
TRBV10-3 | CATGQGTNTEAFF
TRBV5-1 | CASSLEGVYEQYF
TRBV12-3/TRBV12-4 | CASSSANHEQYF
TRBV10-3 | CAISAGQGGSPLHF
TRBV15 | CATKDRGNQPQHF
TRBV5-1 | CASSLRPGMNTEAFF
TRBV2 | CASTSGRAGETQYF
TRBV7-8 | CASSSKTGPSSYNSPLHF
TRBV3-1 | CASSTLAYNEQFF
TRBV5-1 | CASSFGGPSEQFF
TRBV5-1 | CASSFLTGAYGYTF
TRBV27 | CASSLSPSYEQYF
TRBV5-4 | CASSLAGSSSNEQFF
TRBV2 | CASSKDGSPLHF
TRBV5-1 | CASSLLQGNEAFF
TRBV9 | CASSDRVAGANVLTF
TRBV3-1 | CASNQYRGRIIYEQYF
TRBV24-1 | CATSDPTAPETQYF
TRBV7-3 | CASKKHVGTEAFF
TRBV20-1 | CSARQRGGSYEQYF
TRBV7-2 | CASSALKQGRDSPPHF